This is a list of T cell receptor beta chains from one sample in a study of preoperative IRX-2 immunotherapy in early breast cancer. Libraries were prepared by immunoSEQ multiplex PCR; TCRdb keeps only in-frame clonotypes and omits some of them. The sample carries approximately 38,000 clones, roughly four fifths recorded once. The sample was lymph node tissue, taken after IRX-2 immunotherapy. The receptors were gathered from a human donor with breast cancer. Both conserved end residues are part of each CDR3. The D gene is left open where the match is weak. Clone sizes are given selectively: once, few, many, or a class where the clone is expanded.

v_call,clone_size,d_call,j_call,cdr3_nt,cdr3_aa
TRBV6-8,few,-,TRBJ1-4,TGTGCCAGCATTGGTAACAGGCCAGTCGCCAAGAATGAAAAACTGTTTTTT,CASIGNRPVAKNEKLFF
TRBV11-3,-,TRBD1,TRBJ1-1,TGTGCCAGCAGCAGAACGGGGCAGGGGGCTCAGTCGCCTGAAGCTTTCTTT,CASSRTGQGAQSPEAFF
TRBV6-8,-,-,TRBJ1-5,TGTGCCAGCAGTCGTGAGAATTCTAGGAATCAGCCCCAGCATTTT,CASSRENSRNQPQHF
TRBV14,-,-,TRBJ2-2,TGTGCCAGCAGCCAAGATCTTGACGTATTTGGGCTGTTTTTT,CASSQDLDVFGLFF
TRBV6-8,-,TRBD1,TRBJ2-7,TGTGCCAGCAGAGGGACAGGCTCCTACGAGCAGTACTTC,CASRGTGSYEQYF
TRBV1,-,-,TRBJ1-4,TGCGCCAGCAGCCAAGTGAAACAGTCTAATGAAAAACTGTTTTTT,CASSQVKQSNEKLFF
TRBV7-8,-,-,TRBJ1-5,TGTGCCAGCAGCTCCTTACACCTCGAGGCCCAGCATTTT,CASSSLHLEAQHF
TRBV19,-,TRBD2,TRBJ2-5,TGTGCCAGTAGTATTAGTAGCGGGGGGCTCCAAGAGACCCAGTACTTC,CASSISSGGLQETQYF
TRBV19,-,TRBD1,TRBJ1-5,TGTGCCAGTAGTAAGGGGGCTCATCAGCCCCAGCATTTT,CASSKGAHQPQHF
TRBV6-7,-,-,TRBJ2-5,TGTGCCAGATGGACAAGAGAGACCCAGTACTTC,CARWTRETQYF
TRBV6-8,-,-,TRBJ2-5,TGTGCCAGCAGCCAAGGGGTCCTAGTAAAGGAGACCCAGTACTTC,CASSQGVLVKETQYF
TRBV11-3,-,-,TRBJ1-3,TGTGCCAGCAGCTTAACACAGGGTACGGCTGGAAACACCATATATTTT,CASSLTQGTAGNTIYF
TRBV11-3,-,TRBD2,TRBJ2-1,TGTGCCAGCAGCTCCCTCCCGGGGGGATACAATGAGCAGTTCTTC,CASSSLPGGYNEQFF
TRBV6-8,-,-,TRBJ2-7,TGTGCCATCTCACCCAGGGACAACTCCTACGAGCAGTACTTC,CAISPRDNSYEQYF
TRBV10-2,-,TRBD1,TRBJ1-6,TGCGCCAGCAGGACTACCGGGACAGGGAACTCACCCCTCCACTTT,CASRTTGTGNSPLHF
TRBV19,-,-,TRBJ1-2,TGTGCCAGTAGACCCGACAGGCGCTATGGCTACACCTTC,CASRPDRRYGYTF
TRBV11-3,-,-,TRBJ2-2,TGTGCCAGCAGCTCTGTTTATATTAACACCGGGGAGCTGTTTTTT,CASSSVYINTGELFF
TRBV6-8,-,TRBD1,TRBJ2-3,TGTGCCAGCAGTTACTCTAGAGCGGGACAGGGAACCACAGATACGCAGTATTTT,CASSYSRAGQGTTDTQYF
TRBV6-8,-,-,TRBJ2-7,TGTGCCAGCAGTTTCCAGGGATCCGAGCAGTACTTC,CASSFQGSEQYF
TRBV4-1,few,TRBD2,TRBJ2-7,TGCGCCAGCAGCCAAGATACGGATAGCGGGAGCTCCTACGAGCAGTACTTC,CASSQDTDSGSSYEQYF
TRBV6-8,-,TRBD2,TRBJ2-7,TGTGCCAGCCGGGGGGTTGCCAACTCCTACGAGCAGTACTTC,CASRGVANSYEQYF
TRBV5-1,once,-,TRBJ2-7,TGCGCCAGCAGCTTGGACTCCCTCGGCCCCTACGAGCAGTACTTC,CASSLDSLGPYEQYF
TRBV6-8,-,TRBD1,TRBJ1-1,TGTGCCAGCGGACAGGGGGAACCCGGATTCACTGAAGCTTTCTTT,CASGQGEPGFTEAFF
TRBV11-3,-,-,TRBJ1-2,TGTGCCAGCAGCTTAGATGGGCAGGCCCCCTATGGCTACACCTTC,CASSLDGQAPYGYTF
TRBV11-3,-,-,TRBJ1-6,TGTGCCAGCAGCCCCCAAACCTATAATTCACCCCTCCACTTT,CASSPQTYNSPLHF
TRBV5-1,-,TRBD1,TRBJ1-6,TGCGCCAGCAGCCCCCGGACAGGGGATAATTCACCCCTCCACTTT,CASSPRTGDNSPLHF
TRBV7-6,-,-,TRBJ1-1,TGTGCCAGCAGCCGCGATAATGTGGGGCGGGGCACTGAAGCTTTCTTT,CASSRDNVGRGTEAFF
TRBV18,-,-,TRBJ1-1,TGTGCCAGCTCACCCAACGAGGGCACTGAAGCTTTCTTT,CASSPNEGTEAFF
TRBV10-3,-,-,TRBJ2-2,TGTGCCATCAGTGAGTCGATCAACACCGGGGAGCTGTTTTTT,CAISESINTGELFF
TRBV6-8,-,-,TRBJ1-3,TGTGCCAGCTGGGCCGCCGGCAGGCCGAGCTCTGGAAACACCATATATTTT,CASWAAGRPSSGNTIYF
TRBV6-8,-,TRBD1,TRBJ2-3,TGTGCCAGCAGTCGCGGGACAGGGGTCACAGATACGCAGTATTTT,CASSRGTGVTDTQYF
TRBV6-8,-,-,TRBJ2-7,TGTGCCAGCAGCCGTACCTCCGGCTTCAGCTCCTACGAGCAGTACTTC,CASSRTSGFSSYEQYF
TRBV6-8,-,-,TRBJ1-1,TGTGCCAGCAGTGGAAGAGATGACAGAAACACTGAAGCTTTCTTT,CASSGRDDRNTEAFF
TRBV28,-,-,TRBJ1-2,TGTGCCAGCAGTGACGAGGGGGACGGGAACTATGGCTACACCTTC,CASSDEGDGNYGYTF
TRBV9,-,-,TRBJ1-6,TGTGCCAGCAGTGGGCAGGAGACTCAGTCACCCCTCCACTTT,CASSGQETQSPLHF
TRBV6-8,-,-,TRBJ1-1,TGTGCCAGCAGTTACTCGATGTCAGTGAACACTGAAGCTTTCTTT,CASSYSMSVNTEAFF
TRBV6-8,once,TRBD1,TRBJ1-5,TGTGCCAGCAGTCCACAGGGGTATAGCAATCAGCCCCAGCATTTT,CASSPQGYSNQPQHF
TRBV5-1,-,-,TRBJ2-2,TGCGCCAGCAGCTTCGGGACGGAAAACACCGGGGAGCTGTTTTTT,CASSFGTENTGELFF
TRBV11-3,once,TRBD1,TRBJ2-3,TGTGCCAGCAGCCCGAGCGACAGGGGGCGAGATACGCAGTATTTT,CASSPSDRGRDTQYF
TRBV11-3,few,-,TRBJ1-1,TGTGCCAGCAGCTTGTACAGGGCGAACACTGAAGCTTTCTTT,CASSLYRANTEAFF
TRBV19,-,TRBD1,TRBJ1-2,TGTGCCAGTAGTATCACAGGGGGCAGAGCTAACTATGGCTACACCTTC,CASSITGGRANYGYTF
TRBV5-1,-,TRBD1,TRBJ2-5,TGCGCCAGCAGCTTGGGAGGGGGACAGGATGGACAAGAGACCCAGTACTTC,CASSLGGGQDGQETQYF
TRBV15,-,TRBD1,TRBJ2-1,TGTGCCACCAGCAGACCCACAGGGGCCAACTACAATGAGCAGTTCTTC,CATSRPTGANYNEQFF
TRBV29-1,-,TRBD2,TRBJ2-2,TGCAGCGGAGGGACTAGCGGGGGCACCGGGGAGCTGTTTTTT,CSGGTSGGTGELFF
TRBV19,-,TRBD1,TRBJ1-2,TGTGCCAGTACACGGGACAGCCTAAACTATGGCTACACCTTC,CASTRDSLNYGYTF